These 19 T cell receptor beta chains came from one sample sequenced in a study of shared clonotypes between healthy human individuals. TCRdb's table, derived via immunoSEQ multiplex PCR, lists solely in-frame clones and lacks some. The sample comprises some 2.4 million clones, over 85% of which are singletons, and roughly 0.36% rests with the top ten. Material for sequencing was naive CD4+ T cells from PBMCs. Subset defined: CD45RA+ positively selected. These receptors originate from a man between 18 and 35 years old in good health. Some clones in this sample may be carry-over from other donors' samples.

A single count supports this clone. V usage is TRBV6-5 and J usage is TRBJ1-5; D is perhaps TRBD1 (5 bases). V shed 5 bases and J shed 4 bases, with 15 bases lying between them. The CDR3 covers 15 residues. Germline CDR1 is MNHEY and CDR2 is SVGAGI. The CDR3, as DNA: TGTGCCAGCAGTCCCGACCGCGGGGCTAATCAGCCCCAGCATTTT. Translating gives CASSPDRGANQPQHF.

The rearrangement links TRBV18 to TRBJ2-3, with D unclear. Deletions cut 6 bases from V and 6 bases from J, with 10 bases between. The CDR3 spans 12 residues. Germline CDR1 reads KGHSH; CDR2 reads LQKENI. In DNA, the CDR3 is TGTGCCAGCTCCCTTCGTCCGGATACGCAGTATTTT. Translated, it gives CASSLRPDTQYF.

This chain joins TRBV19 and TRBJ1-5, with D unclear. The CDR3 has 15 amino acids. Trimming took off 1 base at V and 0 bases at J, with 7 bases between the two ends. Germline CDR1 is LNHDA and CDR2 is SQIVND (reference sequence). CDR3 in DNA: TGTGCCAGTAGTATAGTGTGGACTAGCAATCAGCCCCAGCATTTT. It specifies CASSIVWTSNQPQHF.

The chain recombines TRBV18 with TRBJ2-7, with 11 nucleotides matching TRBD2. The CDR3 totals 17 residues. In germline, CDR1 is KGHSH, CDR2 LQKENI. J lost 0 bases, V lost 4 bases, and 8 bases had no gene match. In DNA form, the CDR3 reads TGTGCCAGCTCACACGCAACTAGCGGGAGTAGCTCCTACGAGCAGTACTTC. This gives the protein CASSHATSGSSSYEQYF. Together with reference TRBV18 and TRBJ2-7, the CDR3 gives the full variable domain: NAGVMQNPRHLVRRRGQEARLRCSPMKGHSHVYWYRQLPEEGLKFMVYLQKENIIDESGMPKERFSAEFPKEGPSILRIQQVVRGDSAAYFCASSHATSGSSSYEQYFGPGTRLTVT.

This rearrangement joins TRBV18 to TRBJ2-5; D is perhaps TRBD1 (6 bases). Germline CDR1 and CDR2: KGHSH and LQKENI. Trimming removed 3 bases at V and 2 bases at J, with 10 bases between. CDR3 length equals 14 residues. CDR3 in amino acids: CASSPGDRQETQYF. CDR3 sequence (DNA): TGTGCCAGCTCACCGGGTGACAGGCAAGAGACCCAGTACTTC.

CDR3 loop: CASSLERTQETQYF. The CDR3 region has the DNA TGTGCCAGCAGCTTGGAGAGGACACAAGAGACCCAGTACTTC. The chain is built from TRBV5-6 and TRBJ2-5, with D perhaps TRBD1 (5 bases). In germline, CDR1 is SGHDT, CDR2 YYEEEE. The V gene lost 0 bases and the J gene lost 2 bases, with 8 bases spanning the gap. This CDR3 spans 14 amino acids.

The genes are TRBV28 and TRBJ2-7; 10 nucleotides line up with TRBD2. The V and J ends lost 1 base and 2 bases, in that order; junction bases with no gene match: 5. The germline V gene encodes CDR1 MDHEN and CDR2 SYDVKM. The CDR3 length is 16 residues. This CDR3 reads CASSLSGGTSAYEQYF. CDR3 DNA: TGTGCCAGCAGTTTATCGGGTGGGACTAGCGCCTACGAGCAGTACTTC.

CDR3 protein: CASSQGLGLHNEQFF. The DNA for the CDR3 is TGTGCCAGCAGCCAGGGGCTGGGACTTCACAATGAGCAGTTCTTC. The chain has TRBV11-3 and TRBJ2-1; D is tentatively TRBD1 or TRBD2 (6 bases each). The V end was cut by 5 bases, the J end by 5 bases, with 16 bases between. This CDR3 region has 15 residues. Germline V gene lookup returns CDR1 SGHNT and CDR2 YENEEA. The entire variable domain, with the rest obtained from reference TRBV11-3 and TRBJ2-1, is as follows: EAGVVQSPRYKIIEKKQPVAFWCNPISGHNTLYWYLQNLGQGPELLIRYENEEAVDDSQLPKDRFSAERLKGVDSTLKIQPAELGDSAVYLCASSQGLGLHNEQFFGPGTRLTVL.

On this clone: Additional DNA sequences in this sample encode the identical CDR3. The chain is built from TRBV28 and TRBJ2-3; D is ambiguous. Trimming took off 6 bases at V and 0 bases at J, with 7 bases between the two ends. CDR3 length equals 13 residues. The germline CDR1 and CDR2 sequences are MDHEN and SYDVKM. The CDR3 here is CASRDGSTDTQYF. CDR3 nucleotide sequence: TGTGCCAGCAGAGACGGTAGCACAGATACGCAGTATTTT.

This rearrangement joins TRBV12-5 to TRBJ2-1; 9 bases agree with TRBD2. This CDR3 is built from 17 residues. Trimming removed 0 bases from V and 5 bases from J; junction bases left unmatched: 8. In germline, CDR1 is LGHNT, CDR2 FRNRAP. The CDR3 nucleotides are TGTGCTAGTGGTTTGGTACTTAGCGGGAGTTTAGACAATGAGCAGTTCTTC. Amino acids: CASGLVLSGSLDNEQFF.

J is TRBJ1-1 and V is TRBV5-4; no clear D. CDR1 SGHNT and CDR2 YYREEE come from the germline V gene (reference sequence). V was cut by 3 bases and J by 0 bases, with 15 bases left in between. This CDR3 is 16 amino acids long. CDR3 residues: CASSSGIQWVNTEAFF. CDR3 sequence (DNA): TGTGCCAGCAGCTCGGGAATACAGTGGGTGAACACTGAAGCTTTCTTT.

This clone was recorded only once. CDR3 DNA sequence: TGTGCCAGCAGTTTAATGTATGGCTACACCTTC. Protein sequence: CASSLMYGYTF. The chain recombines TRBV28 with TRBJ1-2; D not resolved. The CDR3 is made up of 11 amino acids. From germline, CDR1 is MDHEN and CDR2 SYDVKM. V lost 2 bases and J lost 5, with 3 bases in between.

The chain couples TRBV6-5 to TRBJ2-4, with no clear D. The CDR3 is 14 residues long. V lost 7 bases to trimming and J lost 0 bases, with 10 bases between them. CDR1 is MNHEY, CDR2 SVGAGI, per germline. For the CDR3, the DNA is TGTGCCAGCACGCCAGATCTAGCCAAAAACATTCAGTACTTC. It is translated as CASTPDLAKNIQYF.

The V and J genes are TRBV2 and TRBJ2-5; 9 nucleotides line up with TRBD1. V lost 8 bases to trimming and J lost 5 bases; unmatched junction nucleotides: 15. CDR1 is SNHLY and CDR2 is FYNNEI in the germline V gene. The CDR3 runs 16 residues. The CDR3 nucleotides read TGTGCCAGCGTTGGACAGGGGTTCGTTTTCGGGGAGACCCAGTACTTC. Translation gives CASVGQGFVFGETQYF.

The chain combines TRBV5-1 with TRBJ1-1, with D possibly TRBD1 on 6 matching bases. With 1 base removed from V and 2 bases from J, the gap between germline ends came to 9 bases. The CDR3 is made up of 14 amino acids. Germline CDR1 SGHRS, CDR2 YFSETQ. The CDR3 nucleotides read TGCGCCAGCAGCTTGATGGACAGTAACACTGAAGCTTTCTTT. This sequence encodes CASSLMDSNTEAFF.

J is TRBJ1-3 and V is TRBV18, with TRBD1 matching 7 bases. The V gene end was trimmed by 2 bases and the J gene end by 0 bases; junction bases not matched to a gene: 4. Germline V gene sequence: CDR1 KGHSH, CDR2 LQKENI. This CDR3 contains 16 residues. CDR3 in amino acids: CASSPSGQTSGNTIYF. In DNA, the CDR3 is TGTGCCAGCTCACCATCGGGACAGACCTCTGGAAACACCATATATTTT.

The rearrangement links TRBV18 to TRBJ2-6, with D perhaps TRBD2 (5 bases). Trimming removed 6 bases at V and 0 bases at J, with 9 bases between. The germline CDR1 and CDR2 sequences are KGHSH and LQKENI. There are 15 residues in the CDR3. CDR3 region: CASSPRDSGANVLTF. The DNA for the CDR3 is TGTGCCAGCTCGCCCCGGGACTCTGGGGCCAACGTCCTGACTTTC.

The chain couples TRBV4-1 to TRBJ2-7; the match to TRBD2 covers 7 bases. With 0 bases clipped from V and 1 base from J, the junction kept 6 bases outside the gene matches. CDR1 and CDR2 from the germline V gene are MGHRA and YSYEKL. This CDR3 region has 16 residues. In nucleotides, the CDR3 is TGCGCCAGCAGCCAAGAACCGGGAGGCCTTTCCTACGAGCAGTACTTC. This translates into CASSQEPGGLSYEQYF.

In the case of this clone: Other nucleotide sequences from this sample produce the same CDR3. The chain has TRBV28 and TRBJ2-7, with 7 bases fitting TRBD1. CDR3 length: 13 residues. V was clipped by 3 bases and J by 3 bases; unmatched bases: 2. Germline assignment: CDR1 MDHEN and CDR2 SYDVKM. CDR3 DNA: TGTGCCAGCAGTTTTCCAGGGGGCTACGAGCAGTACTTC. Amino acid sequence: CASSFPGGYEQYF.